This TCR beta chain was sequenced during a study of cytomegalovirus exposure and HLA in healthy donors. Sequenced by immunoSEQ multiplex PCR; TCRdb stores in-frame clones only, minus some. The table shows over 150,000 clones, with 80% to 90% occurring only once. Trimming pared 1 base from V and 0 bases from J, leaving 9 bases between. This CDR3 contains 15 residues. Germline lookup yields CDR1 MNHNS and CDR2 SASEGT. This TCR derives from a woman younger than 35 in good health and CMV-seronegative. The chain combines TRBV6-1 with TRBJ1-1; a possible D gene is TRBD1 (5 bases). The sample consisted of PBMCs. The CDR3 is CASSEDDRLNTEAFF. The DNA for the CDR3 is TGTGCCAGCAGTGAAGATGACAGACTGAACACTGAAGCTTTCTTT.